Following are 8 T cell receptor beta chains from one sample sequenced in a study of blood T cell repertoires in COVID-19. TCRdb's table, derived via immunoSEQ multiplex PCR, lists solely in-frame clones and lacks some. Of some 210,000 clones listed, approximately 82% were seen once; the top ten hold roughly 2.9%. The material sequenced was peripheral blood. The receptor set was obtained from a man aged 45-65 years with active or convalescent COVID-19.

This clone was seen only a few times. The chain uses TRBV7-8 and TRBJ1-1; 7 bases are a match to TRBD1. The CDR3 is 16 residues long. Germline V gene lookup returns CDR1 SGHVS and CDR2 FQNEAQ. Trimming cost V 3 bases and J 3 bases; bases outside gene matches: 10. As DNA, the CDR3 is TGTGCCAGCAGCTTCAGACAGGGTAGGAGGGACACTGAAGCTTTCTTT. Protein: CASSFRQGRRDTEAFF.

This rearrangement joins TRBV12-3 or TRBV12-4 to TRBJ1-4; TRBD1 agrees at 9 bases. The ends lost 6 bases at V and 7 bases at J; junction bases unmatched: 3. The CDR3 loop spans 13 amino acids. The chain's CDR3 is CASSGQGIEKLFF. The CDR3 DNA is TGTGCCAGCAGCGGACAGGGGATTGAAAAACTGTTTTTT.

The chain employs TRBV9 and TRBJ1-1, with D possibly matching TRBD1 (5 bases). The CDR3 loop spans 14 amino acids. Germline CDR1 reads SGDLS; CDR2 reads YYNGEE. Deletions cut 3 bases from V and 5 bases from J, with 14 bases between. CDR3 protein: CASSGVGGWTEAFF. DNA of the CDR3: TGTGCCAGCAGCGGGGTCGGGGGTTGGACTGAAGCTTTCTTT.

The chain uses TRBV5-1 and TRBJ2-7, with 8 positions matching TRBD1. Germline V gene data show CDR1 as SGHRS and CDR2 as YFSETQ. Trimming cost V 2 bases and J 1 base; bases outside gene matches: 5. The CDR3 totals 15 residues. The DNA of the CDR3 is TGCGCCAGCAGCTTAAGTACAGGGGGATCCTACGAGCAGTACTTC. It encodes CASSLSTGGSYEQYF.

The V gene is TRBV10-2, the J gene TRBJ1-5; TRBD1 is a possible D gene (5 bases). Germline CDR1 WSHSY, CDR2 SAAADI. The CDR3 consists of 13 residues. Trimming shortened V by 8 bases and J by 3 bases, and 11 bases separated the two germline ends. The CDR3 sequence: CASGAANNQPQHF. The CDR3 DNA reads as TGCGCCAGCGGGGCCGCAAACAATCAGCCCCAGCATTTT.

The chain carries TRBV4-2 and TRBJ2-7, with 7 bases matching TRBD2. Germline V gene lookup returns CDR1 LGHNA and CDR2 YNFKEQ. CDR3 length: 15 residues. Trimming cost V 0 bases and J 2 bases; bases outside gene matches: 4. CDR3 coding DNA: TGTGCCAGCAGCCAAGAGAGGGAGGGACCCTACGAGCAGTACTTC. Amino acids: CASSQEREGPYEQYF.

CDR3 nucleotides: TGTGCCAGCAGTGAAAGGGGGGGGAGCAATCAGCCCCAGCATTTT. Protein sequence: CASSERGGSNQPQHF. This chain joins TRBV6-1 and TRBJ1-5; a weak D match, TRBD1 (6 bases). Germline-derived CDR1 and CDR2 are MNHNS and SASEGT. Trimming left V 2 bases short and J 1 base short, with 9 bases between. This CDR3 has 15 amino acids.

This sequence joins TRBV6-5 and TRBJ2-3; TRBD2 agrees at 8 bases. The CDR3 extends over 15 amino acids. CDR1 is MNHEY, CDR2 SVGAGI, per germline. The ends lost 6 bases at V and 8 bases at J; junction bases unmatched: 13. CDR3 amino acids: CASRGLAGSRATQYF. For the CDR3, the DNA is TGTGCCAGCAGAGGACTAGCAGGCTCCCGGGCTACGCAGTATTTT.